One sample yielded the 18 T cell receptor beta chains listed below, sequenced in a study of cytomegalovirus exposure and HLA in healthy donors. The PCR made use of 60 Vbeta and 13 Jbeta primers. Measured with immunoSEQ multiplex PCR; TCRdb has only the in-frame clones, and not every one. This sample yields around 90,000 clones, of which 78% are seen a single time; about 3% belongs to the top ten. What was sequenced was PBMCs. The receptors were sampled from a woman aged 40 to 50 in good health and CMV-seronegative.

About this clone: One end of the junction fails to match germline, which may point to a read error. The rearrangement links TRBV27 to TRBJ2-5; the match to TRBD2 covers 7 bases. Per the germline V gene, CDR1 is MNHEY and CDR2 is SMNVEV (reference sequence). This CDR3 region has 11 residues. DNA of the CDR3: TGTGCCAGCAGTTCTGGGGGGGAATTGCACTTC. Translated: CASSSGGELHF.

This sequence joins TRBV19 and TRBJ2-7, with 7 bases that match TRBD2. Losses at the gene ends were 6 bases for V and 0 bases for J; bases not matched to a gene: 5. Looked up from germline, CDR1 is LNHDA and CDR2 is SQIVND (reference sequence). The CDR3 has 14 residues. This CDR3 is CASRTGTTSYEQYF. Written as DNA, the CDR3 is TGTGCCAGTAGGACCGGGACTACCTCCTACGAGCAGTACTTC.

The chain has TRBV2 and TRBJ2-7, with 9 bases fitting TRBD2. The CDR3 is made up of 15 amino acids. Trimming cost V 6 bases and J 2 bases; bases outside gene matches: 8. Germline assignment: CDR1 SNHLY and CDR2 FYNNEI. The chain's CDR3 is CASSDTGTSPYEQYF. The CDR3 region has the DNA TGTGCCAGCAGCGATACCGGGACTAGCCCCTACGAGCAGTACTTC.

V is TRBV2 and J is TRBJ2-1; D gene ambiguous. Germline CDR1 is SNHLY and CDR2 is FYNNEI. V was shortened by 3 bases and J by 8 bases, with 17 bases between the two germline ends. CDR3 size: 15 residues. The CDR3 region has the DNA TGTGCCAGCAGTGAGACGAAAGCTAGTGTCCATGAGCAGTTCTTC. Translated: CASSETKASVHEQFF.

V is TRBV5-6 and J is TRBJ1-5; 9 bases fit TRBD1. The CDR3 loop spans 15 amino acids. Germline trimming cut 3 bases from V and 7 bases from J; bases unmatched to any gene: 8. Germline V gene lookup returns CDR1 SGHDT and CDR2 YYEEEE. CDR3 sequence reads: CASSWGTGHGQPQHF. The CDR3 DNA sequence: TGTGCCAGCAGCTGGGGGACAGGGCACGGCCAGCCCCAGCATTTT. Variable domain in full (rest from reference TRBV5-6 and TRBJ1-5): DAGVTQSPTHLIKTRGQQVTLRCSPKSGHDTVSWYQQALGQGPQFIFQYYEEEERQRGNFPDRFSGHQFPNYSSELNVNALLLGDSALYLCASSWGTGHGQPQHFGDGTRLSIL.

This clone has only a few counts. The rearrangement uses TRBV5-1 and TRBJ1-1; D call uncertain. CDR1 SGHRS and CDR2 YFSETQ come from the germline V gene. This CDR3 spans 14 amino acids. Trimming cost V 1 base and J 0 bases, with 7 bases left between them. As DNA, the CDR3 is TGCGCCAGCAGCTTGTCTGCTATGAACACTGAAGCTTTCTTT. Its translation: CASSLSAMNTEAFF.

The V and J genes are TRBV7-6 and TRBJ2-2; D is perhaps TRBD2 (5 bases). The CDR3 extends over 15 amino acids. From germline, CDR1 is SGHVS and CDR2 FNYEAQ. Trimming shortened V by 4 bases and J by 1 base, and 10 bases separated the two germline ends. The CDR3 is CASSSNSGNTGELFF. The CDR3 nucleotides are TGTGCCAGCAGCTCCAACAGCGGGAACACCGGGGAGCTGTTTTTT.

This chain connects TRBV28 to TRBJ1-5, with 8 bases identical to TRBD1. In germline, CDR1 is MDHEN, CDR2 SYDVKM. V lost 3 bases and J lost 2; bases outside the gene matches: 6. The CDR3 totals 16 residues. Here the CDR3 reads CASSFLGQGGNQPQHF. The CDR3 DNA reads as TGTGCCAGCAGTTTTCTCGGACAGGGAGGCAATCAGCCCCAGCATTTT.

The V call is TRBV5-5, the J call TRBJ2-7; TRBD1 agrees at 11 bases. The J segment lost 4 bases and the V segment lost 4 bases, leaving 10 bases of the junction unmatched. Germline CDR1 SGHKS, CDR2 YYEKEE (reference sequence). This CDR3 has 16 residues. In nucleotides, the CDR3 is TGTGCCAGCAGCCCGGACAGGGGGCGCGATAGGTACGAGCAGTACTTC. Translating gives CASSPDRGRDRYEQYF.

The chain employs TRBV5-1 and TRBJ2-7; D ambiguous. V dropped 8 bases and J dropped 6 bases, with 24 bases sitting between them. Germline V gives CDR1 SGHRS, CDR2 YFSETQ. The length of the CDR3 is 15 residues. CDR3 sequence: CASSPTVAPGGEQYF. The DNA for the CDR3 is TGCGCCAGTTCCCCGACGGTGGCCCCGGGTGGCGAGCAGTACTTC. Filled out from reference TRBV5-1 and TRBJ2-7, the complete variable domain reads KAGVTQTPRYLIKTRGQQVTLSCSPISGHRSVSWYQQTPGQGLQFLFEYFSETQRNKGNFPGRFSGRQFSNSRSEMNVSTLELGDSALYLCASSPTVAPGGEQYFGPGTRLTVT.

V gene TRBV28 combines with J gene TRBJ2-7, with 9 bases lining up with TRBD1. The CDR3 length is 15 residues. Per the germline V gene, CDR1 is MDHEN and CDR2 is SYDVKM. V shed 8 bases and J 0 bases; nucleotides not matched to a gene: 8. The CDR3 nucleotides are TGTGCCAGCCTGGGACAGGGTGAGTTCTCCTACGAGCAGTACTTC. Protein sequence: CASLGQGEFSYEQYF.

A single count supports this clone. This chain connects TRBV4-2 to TRBJ2-1, with a weak D call TRBD2 (6 bases). The CDR3 is 13 amino acids. V lost 4 bases and J lost 6, with 10 bases in between. Germline V gene data show CDR1 as LGHNA and CDR2 as YNFKEQ. Here the CDR3 reads CASSLADGNEQFF. The CDR3 bases are TGTGCCAGCAGCCTAGCGGACGGCAATGAGCAGTTCTTC.

The rearrangement links TRBV7-9 to TRBJ1-1; D might be TRBD1 (5 bases). The CDR3 sequence is 11 residues long. In germline, CDR1 is SEHNR, CDR2 FQNEAQ (reference sequence). Here the CDR3 DNA reads TGTGCTGGGGCAGGGAACACTGAAGCTTTCTTT. The encoded protein is CAGAGNTEAFF.

This clone occurred once. The CDR3 region has the DNA TGTGCCAGCAGCCAAGATTCACTAGCGGGAGGCGCGGTCACCGGGGAGCTGTTTTTT. Protein product: CASSQDSLAGGAVTGELFF. The chain employs TRBV4-2 and TRBJ2-2, with 12 positions matching TRBD2. The CDR3 is 19 residues long. The germline V gene has CDR1 LGHNA and CDR2 YNFKEQ. V shed 0 bases and J 4 bases; nucleotides not matched to a gene: 9.

V gene TRBV4-1 combines with J gene TRBJ2-3, with TRBD2 matching over 7 bases. Germline assignment: CDR1 MGHRA and CDR2 YSYEKL. CDR3 length: 16 residues. V shed 0 bases and J 0 bases; nucleotides not matched to a gene: 3. The CDR3 region is CASSQEPAGSTDTQYF. The CDR3 DNA follows: TGCGCCAGCAGCCAAGAACCAGCGGGGAGCACAGATACGCAGTATTTT.

This clone has a single count. The V gene is TRBV9, the J gene TRBJ1-2; D is perhaps TRBD1 (5 bases). Germline V CDR1 and CDR2: SGDLS, YYNGEE. The CDR3 is made up of 11 amino acids. V lost 6 bases and J 8 bases, leaving 11 bases between the germline ends. Here the CDR3 reads CASKKGVGYTF. Written as DNA, the CDR3 is TGTGCCAGCAAAAAAGGGGTCGGCTACACCTTC.

V usage is TRBV19 and J usage is TRBJ2-7, with 10 bases aligning to TRBD2. From germline, CDR1 is LNHDA and CDR2 SQIVND (reference sequence). The V segment lost 7 bases and the J segment 0 bases; nucleotides outside the gene matches: 6. CDR3 size: 15 residues. CDR3 DNA sequence: TGTGCCAGTAAACAACTAGCGGGAAGCTCCTACGAGCAGTACTTC. This codes for CASKQLAGSSYEQYF.

The chain has TRBV5-1 and TRBJ2-1; TRBD2 matches at 8 bases. Germline V CDR1 and CDR2: SGHRS, YFSETQ. With 4 bases clipped from V and 1 base from J, the junction kept 10 bases outside the gene matches. The CDR3 consists of 17 residues. CDR3 DNA sequence: TGCGCCAGCAGCCCGCGGGGTAGCGGGGATTCCTACAATGAGCAGTTCTTC. Protein sequence: CASSPRGSGDSYNEQFF.